Listed below are T cell receptor beta chains from one sample, sequenced in a study of Ad26.COV2.S vaccination and SARS-CoV-2 variants. Using immunoSEQ multiplex PCR, the repertoire was profiled, and TCRdb retains in-frame clones only, with some absent. The sample carries 410,000 or so clones, about nine tenths recorded once. Sequencing used peripheral blood, obtained in a trial of Ad26.COV2.S vaccine versus placebo. These receptors were taken from a person aged 18-65 years who received the Ad26.COV2.S COVID-19 vaccine or a placebo. The CDR3 runs from the conserved cysteine through the conserved F or W. The D gene is left open where the match is weak. Clone size appears in some rows only: once, few, many, or a class for an expanded clone.

v_gene: TRBV23-1; abundance: .; d_gene: TRBD1; j_gene: TRBJ2-7; CDR3aa: CASHRDRAPYEQYF; CDR3nt: TGCGCCAGCCATCGGGACAGGGCCCCCTACGAGCAGTACTTC
v_gene: TRBV2; abundance: .; d_gene: .; j_gene: TRBJ1-6; CDR3aa: CASSGAPYNSPLHF; CDR3nt: TGTGCCAGCAGTGGGGCTCCCTATAATTCACCCCTCCACTTT
v_gene: TRBV6-5; abundance: once; d_gene: TRBD2; j_gene: TRBJ2-1; CDR3aa: CASSYSGTRSYNEQFF; CDR3nt: TGTGCCAGCAGTTACTCAGGGACTAGATCCTACAATGAGCAGTTCTTC
v_gene: TRBV29-1; abundance: .; d_gene: TRBD2; j_gene: TRBJ2-7; CDR3aa: CSVAGVKYEQYF; CDR3nt: TGCAGCGTAGCGGGAGTGAAGTACGAGCAGTACTTC
v_gene: TRBV11-2; abundance: .; d_gene: .; j_gene: TRBJ2-7; CDR3aa: CASSLVSPYEQYF; CDR3nt: TGTGCCAGCAGCTTAGTCTCACCCTACGAGCAGTACTTC
v_gene: TRBV3-1/TRBV3-2; abundance: .; d_gene: .; j_gene: TRBJ2-7; CDR3aa: CASSLTGPSSYEQYF; CDR3nt: TGTGCCAGCAGCCTAACAGGACCGAGCTCCTACGAGCAGTACTTC
v_gene: TRBV4-2; abundance: .; d_gene: .; j_gene: TRBJ2-3; CDR3aa: CASSQRGQRVTDTQYF; CDR3nt: TGTGCCAGCAGCCAAAGGGGCCAGCGGGTCACAGATACGCAGTATTTT
v_gene: TRBV18; abundance: .; d_gene: TRBD2; j_gene: TRBJ2-7; CDR3aa: CASSRTSGSPYEQYF; CDR3nt: TGTGCCAGCTCACGGACTAGCGGGAGTCCTTACGAGCAGTACTTC
v_gene: TRBV7-2; abundance: .; d_gene: .; j_gene: TRBJ2-7; CDR3aa: CASSLFPRGPTYEQYF; CDR3nt: TGTGCCAGCAGCTTATTCCCTCGCGGGCCGACCTACGAGCAGTACTTC
v_gene: TRBV12-3/TRBV12-4; abundance: once; d_gene: .; j_gene: TRBJ1-5; CDR3aa: CASRVEGPQHF; CDR3nt: TGTGCCAGCAGGGTTGAAGGGCCCCAGCATTTT
v_gene: TRBV5-1; abundance: .; d_gene: .; j_gene: TRBJ1-4; CDR3aa: CASSPGTRGEGEKLFF; CDR3nt: TGCGCCAGCAGCCCCGGAACCCGGGGAGAGGGGGAAAAACTGTTTTTT
v_gene: TRBV7-2; abundance: .; d_gene: .; j_gene: TRBJ2-1; CDR3aa: CASSTTGTPWDEQFF; CDR3nt: TGTGCCAGCAGCACAACAGGGACTCCCTGGGATGAGCAGTTCTTC
v_gene: TRBV9; abundance: few; d_gene: .; j_gene: TRBJ2-6; CDR3aa: CASSVDRAGANVLTF; CDR3nt: TGTGCCAGCAGCGTAGACAGGGCTGGGGCCAACGTCCTGACTTTC
v_gene: TRBV6-2/TRBV6-3; abundance: .; d_gene: .; j_gene: TRBJ2-5; CDR3aa: CASSYSAPAETQYF; CDR3nt: TGTGCCAGCAGTTACTCGGCACCGGCGGAGACCCAGTACTTC
v_gene: TRBV4-3; abundance: .; d_gene: TRBD2; j_gene: TRBJ2-2; CDR3aa: CASSQVVAGGSNTGELFF; CDR3nt: TGCGCCAGCAGCCAAGTTGTAGCGGGAGGGTCTAACACCGGGGAGCTGTTTTTT
v_gene: TRBV6-4; abundance: .; d_gene: TRBD1; j_gene: TRBJ2-7; CDR3aa: CAGNGQGDSYEQYF; CDR3nt: TGTGCCGGCAACGGACAGGGGGACTCCTACGAGCAGTACTTC
v_gene: TRBV28; abundance: .; d_gene: .; j_gene: TRBJ2-7; CDR3aa: CASSFPSDDYEQYF; CDR3nt: TGTGCCAGCAGTTTCCCTAGCGATGACTACGAGCAGTACTTC
v_gene: TRBV3-1/TRBV3-2; abundance: .; d_gene: .; j_gene: TRBJ1-5; CDR3aa: CASSRAGRDQPQHF; CDR3nt: TGTGCCAGCAGCCGGGCTGGGAGAGATCAGCCCCAGCATTTT
v_gene: TRBV29-1; abundance: .; d_gene: .; j_gene: TRBJ2-1; CDR3aa: CSVEDDGAVYNEQFF; CDR3nt: TGCAGCGTTGAAGATGACGGGGCCGTTTACAATGAGCAGTTCTTC
v_gene: TRBV3-1/TRBV3-2; abundance: .; d_gene: TRBD2; j_gene: TRBJ2-1; CDR3aa: CASSPGLAGTSYNEQFF; CDR3nt: TGTGCCAGCAGCCCCGGACTAGCGGGAACCTCCTACAATGAGCAGTTCTTC
v_gene: TRBV5-5; abundance: .; d_gene: .; j_gene: TRBJ2-5; CDR3aa: CASSLLGTLQETQYF; CDR3nt: TGTGCCAGCAGCTTGCTAGGGACTCTTCAAGAGACCCAGTACTTC
v_gene: TRBV7-9; abundance: once; d_gene: TRBD2; j_gene: TRBJ2-1; CDR3aa: CASTLIAGGGNEQFF; CDR3nt: TGTGCCAGCACCCTAATAGCGGGAGGAGGCAATGAGCAGTTCTTC
v_gene: TRBV7-4; abundance: .; d_gene: .; j_gene: TRBJ2-7; CDR3aa: CASAGHSEYEQYF; CDR3nt: TGTGCCAGCGCAGGACATTCGGAGTACGAGCAGTACTTC
v_gene: TRBV19; abundance: .; d_gene: .; j_gene: TRBJ1-1; CDR3aa: CASSIGGGTEAFF; CDR3nt: TGTGCCAGTAGTATCGGAGGCGGCACTGAAGCTTTCTTT
v_gene: TRBV19; abundance: .; d_gene: TRBD1; j_gene: TRBJ1-2; CDR3aa: CASSIRDRPYGYTF; CDR3nt: TGTGCCAGTAGTATTCGGGACAGACCCTATGGCTACACCTTC
v_gene: TRBV10-3; abundance: .; d_gene: .; j_gene: TRBJ2-3; CDR3aa: CAIKVSLASDTQYF; CDR3nt: TGTGCCATCAAAGTAAGCTTAGCATCCGATACGCAGTATTTT
v_gene: TRBV7-2; abundance: .; d_gene: .; j_gene: TRBJ2-3; CDR3aa: CASSLDLATDTQYF; CDR3nt: TGTGCCAGCAGCTTAGATCTAGCCACAGATACGCAGTATTTT
v_gene: TRBV10-3; abundance: .; d_gene: .; j_gene: TRBJ1-5; CDR3aa: CAISESLSNQPQHF; CDR3nt: TGTGCCATCAGTGAGTCGTTGAGCAATCAGCCCCAGCATTTT
v_gene: TRBV18; abundance: .; d_gene: .; j_gene: TRBJ1-5; CDR3aa: CASSGPFNQPQHF; CDR3nt: TGTGCCAGCTCTGGACCGTTCAATCAGCCCCAGCATTTT
v_gene: TRBV1; abundance: .; d_gene: .; j_gene: TRBJ2-3; CDR3aa: CTSSQAQKSTDTQYF; CDR3nt: TGCACCAGCAGCCAAGCCCAGAAATCGACAGATACGCAGTATTTT
v_gene: TRBV2; abundance: once; d_gene: .; j_gene: TRBJ1-2; CDR3aa: CASRPGKVGQYGYTF; CDR3nt: TGTGCCAGCAGACCAGGGAAAGTGGGCCAATATGGCTACACCTTC
v_gene: TRBV28; abundance: .; d_gene: TRBD1; j_gene: TRBJ2-5; CDR3aa: CASSRGQQETQYF; CDR3nt: TGTGCCAGCAGCAGGGGACAGCAAGAGACCCAGTACTTC
v_gene: TRBV4-1; abundance: .; d_gene: TRBD2; j_gene: TRBJ2-3; CDR3aa: CASSQTGLGAGDTQYF; CDR3nt: TGCGCCAGCAGCCAGACGGGACTAGGAGCGGGGGATACGCAGTATTTT
v_gene: TRBV6-4; abundance: once; d_gene: TRBD2; j_gene: TRBJ2-7; CDR3aa: CASSAYAGGSYEQYF; CDR3nt: TGTGCCAGCAGTGCATATGCGGGAGGATCTTACGAGCAGTACTTC
v_gene: TRBV7-2; abundance: .; d_gene: .; j_gene: TRBJ2-3; CDR3aa: CASSQMRLPDTQYF; CDR3nt: TGTGCCAGCAGCCAAATGCGGCTTCCAGATACGCAGTATTTT
v_gene: TRBV11-3; abundance: .; d_gene: TRBD2; j_gene: TRBJ2-2; CDR3aa: CASSSRSGSSTGELFF; CDR3nt: TGTGCCAGCAGCTCACGTAGCGGGAGTAGCACCGGGGAGCTGTTTTTT
v_gene: TRBV11-2; abundance: .; d_gene: .; j_gene: TRBJ2-7; CDR3aa: CASTRPSYEQYF; CDR3nt: TGTGCCTCGACGCGTCCCTCCTACGAGCAGTACTTC
v_gene: TRBV21-1; abundance: .; d_gene: .; j_gene: TRBJ2-7; CDR3aa: CASSVRMSSYEQYF; CDR3nt: TGTGCCAGCAGCGTCCGTATGAGCTCCTACGAGCAGTACTTC
v_gene: TRBV6-1; abundance: .; d_gene: TRBD1; j_gene: TRBJ2-5; CDR3aa: CASSEKEGAGGLSGTQYF; CDR3nt: TGTGCCAGCAGTGAAAAGGAGGGGGCAGGGGGCCTGTCAGGGACCCAGTACTTC
v_gene: TRBV30; abundance: few; d_gene: .; j_gene: TRBJ1-5; CDR3aa: CAWSGGYSNQPQHF; CDR3nt: TGTGCCTGGAGTGGGGGTTATAGCAATCAGCCCCAGCATTTT